The next 11 T cell receptor beta chains were all read from a single sample in a study of blood T cell repertoires in COVID-19. Produced via immunoSEQ multiplex PCR; TCRdb's table is partial and in-frame only. Of roughly 17,000 clones listed, about 90% were seen once; the top ten hold less than 6%. The sequenced sample consisted of peripheral blood. These receptors were collected from a human donor in a cohort sampled during active COVID-19.

This clone was seen once. The J gene is TRBJ2-2, the V gene TRBV6-6, with 7 bases that match TRBD1. The V segment lost 8 bases and the J segment 0 bases; nucleotides outside the gene matches: 3. Germline lookup yields CDR1 MNHNY and CDR2 SVGAGI (reference sequence). The CDR3 length is 14 residues. This chain's CDR3 is CASVDRSNTGELFF. The DNA of the CDR3 is TGTGCCAGCGTGGACAGGTCGAACACCGGGGAGCTGTTTTTT.

The V and J genes are TRBV4-1 and TRBJ2-7; D may be TRBD1 (5 bases). Germline V CDR1 and CDR2: MGHRA, YSYEKL. CDR3 size: 15 residues. With 0 bases removed from V and 3 bases from J, the gap between germline ends came to 12 bases. DNA for the CDR3: TGCGCCAGCAGCCAAGAGCTCAAGGACATCTACGAGCAGTACTTC. Amino acid sequence: CASSQELKDIYEQYF.

This clone was seen only once. This chain connects TRBV6-5 to TRBJ2-3; D might be TRBD1 (6 bases). The CDR3 loop spans 14 amino acids. Looked up from germline, CDR1 is MNHEY and CDR2 is SVGAGI. V was cut by 9 bases and J by 0 bases, with 13 bases left in between. Written as DNA, the CDR3 is TGTGCCAGTACCGGGACACTAAGCACAGATACGCAGTATTTT. Translation gives CASTGTLSTDTQYF.

The V call is TRBV7-2, the J call TRBJ2-1; D remains unclear. The CDR3 is made up of 14 amino acids. Germline assignment: CDR1 SGHTA and CDR2 FQGNSA. Trimming pared 4 bases from V and 4 bases from J, leaving 11 bases between. CDR3 loop: CASSYTGEYNEQFF. DNA for the CDR3: TGTGCCAGCAGCTATACCGGAGAGTACAATGAGCAGTTCTTC.

The chain uses TRBV27 and TRBJ2-7; D not certain. Trimming took off 6 bases at V and 0 bases at J, with 15 bases between the two ends. The CDR3 has 15 amino acids. CDR1 and CDR2 (germline): MNHEY, SMNVEV (reference sequence). The CDR3 region is CASRSDTALSYEQYF. The DNA for the CDR3 is TGTGCCAGCAGATCCGACACAGCCCTCTCCTACGAGCAGTACTTC.

V gene TRBV28 combines with J gene TRBJ2-1; the D gene is possibly TRBD2 (6 bases). From germline, CDR1 is MDHEN and CDR2 SYDVKM. The length of the CDR3 is 16 residues. V was shortened by 4 bases and J by 0 bases, with 13 bases between the two germline ends. DNA for the CDR3: TGTGCCAGCAGTTCCCCTCTAGCGAACTCCTACAATGAGCAGTTCTTC. Residues: CASSSPLANSYNEQFF.

The V gene is TRBV10-1, the J gene TRBJ2-1; the match to TRBD2 covers 8 bases. Losses at the gene ends were 5 bases for V and 9 bases for J; bases not matched to a gene: 6. This CDR3 contains 13 residues. Germline values: CDR1 WNHNN, CDR2 SYGVQD (reference sequence). The CDR3 is CASSYGLASEQFF. CDR3 DNA sequence: TGCGCCAGCAGTTACGGACTAGCCAGTGAGCAGTTCTTC.

This clone was seen once. The rearrangement joins TRBV7-8 to TRBJ2-2; D perhaps matches TRBD2 (6 bases). Germline V gene lookup returns CDR1 SGHVS and CDR2 FQNEAQ. V shed 3 bases and J shed 3 bases, with 8 bases lying between them. The CDR3 consists of 14 residues. CDR3 loop: CASSFWGDTGELFF. The CDR3 nucleotides are TGTGCCAGCAGCTTCTGGGGGGACACCGGGGAGCTGTTTTTT.

The chain has TRBV18 and TRBJ1-1; 9 nucleotides align to TRBD1. CDR1 and CDR2 (germline): KGHSH, LQKENI. Trimming at V came to 6 bases and at J to 3 bases, leaving 11 bases not matched to a gene. The CDR3 contains 16 residues. The CDR3: CASSQRTGEGDTEAFF. CDR3 nucleotides: TGTGCCAGCTCGCAAAGGACAGGGGAGGGGGACACTGAAGCTTTCTTT. Full variable domain (rest looked up from reference TRBV18 and TRBJ1-1): NAGVMQNPRHLVRRRGQEARLRCSPMKGHSHVYWYRQLPEEGLKFMVYLQKENIIDESGMPKERFSAEFPKEGPSILRIQQVVRGDSAAYFCASSQRTGEGDTEAFFGQGTRLTVV.

This chain connects TRBV5-1 to TRBJ2-1; 10 bases agree with TRBD2. The CDR3 runs to 16 residues. CDR1 SGHRS and CDR2 YFSETQ come from the germline V gene. V shed 0 bases and J 1 base; nucleotides not matched to a gene: 1. The CDR3, as DNA: TGCGCCAGCAGCTTGGCTAGCGGGGGATCCTACAATGAGCAGTTCTTC. It yields the protein CASSLASGGSYNEQFF.

This chain uses TRBV7-2 with TRBJ2-1; D is uncertain. Trimming stripped 4 bases from V and 0 bases from J, with 10 bases between. The CDR3 sequence is 15 residues long. The germline gives CDR1 SGHTA, CDR2 FQGNSA. CDR3 in DNA: TGTGCCAGCAGCTCCTTGCTGAGCTCCTACAATGAGCAGTTCTTC. Translated, it gives CASSSLLSSYNEQFF.